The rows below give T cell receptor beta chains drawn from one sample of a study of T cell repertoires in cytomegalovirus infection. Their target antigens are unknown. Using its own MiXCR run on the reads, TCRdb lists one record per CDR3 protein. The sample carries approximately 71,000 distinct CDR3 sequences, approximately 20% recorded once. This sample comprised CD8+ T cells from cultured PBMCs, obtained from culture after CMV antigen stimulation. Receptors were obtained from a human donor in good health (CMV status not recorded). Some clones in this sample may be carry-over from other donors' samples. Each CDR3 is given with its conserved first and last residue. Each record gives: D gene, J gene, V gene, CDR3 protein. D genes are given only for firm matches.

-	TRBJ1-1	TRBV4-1	CASSGGLITEAFF
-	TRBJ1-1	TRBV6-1	CASRPEGQKRSTEAFF
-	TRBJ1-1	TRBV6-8	CASSYLGHSGTEAFF
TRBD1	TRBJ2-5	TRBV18	CASSWDSQETQYF
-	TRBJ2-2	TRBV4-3	CASSQDFQGRAGELFF
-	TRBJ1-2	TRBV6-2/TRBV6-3	CASSSYVPLGYTF
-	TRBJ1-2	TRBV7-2	CASSLVPDPTPNYGYTF
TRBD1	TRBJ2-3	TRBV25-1	CASSDDRDRGIYVDTQYF
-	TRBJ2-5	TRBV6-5	CASRTTGDDQETQYF
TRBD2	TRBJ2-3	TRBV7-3	CASSFAGGSTDTQYF